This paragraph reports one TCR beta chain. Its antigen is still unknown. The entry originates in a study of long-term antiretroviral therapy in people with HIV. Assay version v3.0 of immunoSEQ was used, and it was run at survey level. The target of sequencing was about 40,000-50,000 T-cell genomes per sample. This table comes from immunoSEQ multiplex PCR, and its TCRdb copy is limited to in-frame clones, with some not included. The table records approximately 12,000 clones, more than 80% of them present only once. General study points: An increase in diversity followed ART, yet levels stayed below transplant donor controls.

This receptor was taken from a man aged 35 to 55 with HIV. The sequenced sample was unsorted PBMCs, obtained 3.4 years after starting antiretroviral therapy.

CDR3 residues: CACNTDRARDTEAFF. As DNA, the CDR3 is TGTGCCTGCAATACGGACAGGGCGAGGGACACTGAAGCTTTCTTT. The genes are TRBV30 and TRBJ1-1; 8 bases are a match to TRBD1. The CDR3 covers 15 residues. The germline CDR1 and CDR2 sequences are GTSNPN and SVGIG (reference sequence). The J segment lost 3 bases and the V segment lost 6 bases, leaving 12 bases of the junction unmatched.